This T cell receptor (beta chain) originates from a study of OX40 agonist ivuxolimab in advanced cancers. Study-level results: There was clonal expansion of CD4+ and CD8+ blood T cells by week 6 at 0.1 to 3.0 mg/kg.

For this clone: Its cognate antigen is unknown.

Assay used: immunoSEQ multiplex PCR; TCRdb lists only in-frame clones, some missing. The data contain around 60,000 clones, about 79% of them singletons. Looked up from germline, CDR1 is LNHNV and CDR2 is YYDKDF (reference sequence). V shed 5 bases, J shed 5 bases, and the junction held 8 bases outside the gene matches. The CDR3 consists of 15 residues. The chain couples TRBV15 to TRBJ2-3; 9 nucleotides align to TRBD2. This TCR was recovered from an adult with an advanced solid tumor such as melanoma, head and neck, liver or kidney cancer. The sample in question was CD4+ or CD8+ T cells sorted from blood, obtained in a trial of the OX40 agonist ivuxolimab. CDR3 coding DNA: TGTGCCACCAGCGGGGGAGTAGCGGGAGTAGATACGCAGTATTTT. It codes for CATSGGVAGVDTQYF.